The clone carrying this T cell receptor beta chain was seen once. This record belongs to a study of blood T cell repertoires in COVID-19. Study details: The analysed material was cDNA or gDNA that came from T cells, B-cell-depleted T cells, or PBMCs.

Germline CDR1 is MNHEY and CDR2 is SVGAGI. Trimming shortened V by 8 bases and J by 4 bases, and 12 bases separated the two germline ends. There are 12 residues in the CDR3. The data were produced by immunoSEQ multiplex PCR, yet TCRdb's version contains in-frame clones alone and is incomplete. Of about 280,000 clones in the sample, less than 90% were seen once. The sequence derives from a human donor in a cohort sampled during active COVID-19. The sequenced sample consisted of peripheral blood. This chain joins TRBV6-5 and TRBJ2-7, with no clear D. The CDR3 DNA reads as TGTGCCAGCGGCTTGGTCTCGTACGAGCAGTACTTC. Protein product: CASGLVSYEQYF.